A single T cell receptor beta chain is shown here with its context. Its target is not known. The data were obtained in a study of shared clonotypes between healthy human individuals. Study overall: The composition of the donors was a couple of women and a few men aged 18 to 49.

Naivety among CD8 cells was defined by CD45RO negativity and positive CCR7 selection, thereby excluding terminally differentiated effector memory CD45RA+ cells. Germline V gene lookup returns CDR1 GTSNPN and CDR2 SVGIG (reference sequence). The CDR3 loop spans 15 amino acids. V lost 7 bases to trimming and J lost 1 base; unmatched junction nucleotides: 9. Study results and limitations: Richness estimates generally favored naive over memory subsets.

The table came from immunoSEQ multiplex PCR; TCRdb's copy has only in-frame clones and leaves some out. The sample lists 2 million or so clones, approximately 94% occurring once. The J gene is TRBJ2-3, the V gene TRBV30, with TRBD2 matching 9 bases. The sample consisted of naive CD8+ T cells sorted from blood. This receptor was taken from a man between 18 and 35 years old in good health. The CDR3 is CAYLAGSIGTDTQYF. The CDR3 DNA is TGTGCCTACCTAGCGGGGAGTATTGGCACAGATACGCAGTATTTT.